This TCR beta chain was retrieved from a study of early T cells in non-severe SARS-CoV-2 infection. Study overall: The authors sequenced bulk RNA from unsorted whole blood, leaving chains unpaired.

TCRdb passed the 5' RACE reads through MiXCR, listing each CDR3 protein once. The repertoire has tens of thousands of distinct CDR3 sequences, under 7.5% of them found once; the top ten carry 20%. Germline assignment: CDR1 SEHNR and CDR2 FQNEAQ (reference sequence). The V end lost 11 bases, the J end lost 0 bases, and 16 bases lay between the germline ends. The CDR3 sequence is 15 residues long. Here the sequenced sample was whole blood, taken at baseline. This sequence was found in an adult who was a healthcare worker with PCR-confirmed SARS-CoV-2 infection or an uninfected control (not recorded which). This chain links TRBV7-9 with TRBJ2-2; no definite D call. As DNA, the CDR3 is TGTGCCCAATCTTCAGGCCCCTCGAACACCGGGGAGCTGTTTTTT. Protein product: CAQSSGPSNTGELFF.